The TCR beta chain described here comes from a study of blood T cell repertoires in COVID-19. The sample holds a few counts of this clone. Sequencing used immunoSEQ multiplex PCR; TCRdb keeps in-frame clones, though not all of them. The profile shows around 400,000 clones, more than 80% of them singletons. Germline V gives CDR1 SGHVS, CDR2 FQNEAQ. The CDR3 runs 16 residues. Trimming shortened V by 5 bases and J by 1 base, and 17 bases separated the two germline ends. The sample comprised peripheral blood. The chain couples TRBV7-8 to TRBJ1-1; no clear D. This receptor was obtained from a man aged 40-50 years with acute or convalescent COVID-19. The CDR3 protein is CASSLLQFLGNTEAFF. CDR3 DNA: TGTGCCAGCAGCCTTCTACAGTTCTTGGGGAACACTGAAGCTTTCTTT. Complete variable domain (other parts from reference TRBV7-8 and TRBJ1-1): GAGVSQSPRYKVAKRGQDVALRCDPISGHVSLFWYQQALGQGPEFLTYFQNEAQLDKSGLPSDRFFAERPEGSVSTLKIQRTQQEDSAVYLCASSLLQFLGNTEAFFGQGTRLTVV.